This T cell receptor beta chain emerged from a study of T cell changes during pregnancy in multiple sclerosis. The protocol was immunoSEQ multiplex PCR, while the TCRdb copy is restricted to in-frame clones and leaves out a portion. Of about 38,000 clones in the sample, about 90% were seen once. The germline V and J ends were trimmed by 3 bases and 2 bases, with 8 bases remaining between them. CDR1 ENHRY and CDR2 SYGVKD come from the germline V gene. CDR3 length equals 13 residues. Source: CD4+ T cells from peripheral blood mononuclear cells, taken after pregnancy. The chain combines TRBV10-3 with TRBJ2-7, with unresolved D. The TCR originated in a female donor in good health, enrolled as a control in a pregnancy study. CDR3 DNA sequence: TGTGCCATCAGTGATGGGCGACCCTACGAGCAGTACTTC. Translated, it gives CAISDGRPYEQYF.